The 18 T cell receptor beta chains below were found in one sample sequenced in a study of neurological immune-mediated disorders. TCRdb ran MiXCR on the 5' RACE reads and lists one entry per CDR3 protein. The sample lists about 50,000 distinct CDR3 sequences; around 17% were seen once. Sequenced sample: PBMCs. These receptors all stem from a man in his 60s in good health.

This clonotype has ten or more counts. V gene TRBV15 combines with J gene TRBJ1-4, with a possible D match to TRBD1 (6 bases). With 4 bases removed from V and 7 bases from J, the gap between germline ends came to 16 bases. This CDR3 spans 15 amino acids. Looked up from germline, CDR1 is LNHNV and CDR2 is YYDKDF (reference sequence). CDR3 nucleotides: TGTGCCACCAGCATTCCCTTGGGGGGGCTTGAAAAACTGTTTTTT. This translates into CATSIPLGGLEKLFF.

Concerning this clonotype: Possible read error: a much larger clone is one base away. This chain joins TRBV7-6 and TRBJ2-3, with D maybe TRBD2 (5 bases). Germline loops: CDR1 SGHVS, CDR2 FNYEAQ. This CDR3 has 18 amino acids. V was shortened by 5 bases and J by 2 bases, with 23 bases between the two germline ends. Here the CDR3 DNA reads TGTGCCAGCAGCCCAACCTCCTTCGGGGTGACCCTCACAGATACGCAGTATTTT. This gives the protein CASSPTSFGVTLTDTQYF.

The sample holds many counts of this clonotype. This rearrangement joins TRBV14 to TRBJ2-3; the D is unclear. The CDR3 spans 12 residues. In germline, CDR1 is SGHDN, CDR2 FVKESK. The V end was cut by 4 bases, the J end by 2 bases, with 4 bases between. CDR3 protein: CASSRFTDTQYF. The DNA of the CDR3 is TGTGCCAGCAGCCGGTTCACAGATACGCAGTATTTT. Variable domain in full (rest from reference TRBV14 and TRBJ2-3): EAGVTQFPSHSVIEKGQTVTLRCDPISGHDNLYWYRRVMGKEIKFLLHFVKESKQDESGMPNNRFLAERTGGTYSTLKVQPAELEDSGVYFCASSRFTDTQYFGPGTRLTVL.

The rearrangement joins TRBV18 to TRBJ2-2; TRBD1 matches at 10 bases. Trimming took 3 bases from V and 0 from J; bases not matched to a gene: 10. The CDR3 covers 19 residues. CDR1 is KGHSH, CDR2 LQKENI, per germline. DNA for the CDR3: TGTGCCAGCTCACCTGTAGGGACAGGGGTCAACGCGAACACCGGGGAGCTGTTTTTT. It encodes CASSPVGTGVNANTGELFF.

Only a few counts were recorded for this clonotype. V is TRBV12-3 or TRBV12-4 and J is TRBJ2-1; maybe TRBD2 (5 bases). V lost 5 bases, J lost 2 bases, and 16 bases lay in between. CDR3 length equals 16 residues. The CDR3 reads CASSPGIGKAYNEQFF. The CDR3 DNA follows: TGTGCCAGCAGTCCGGGGATCGGTAAGGCCTACAATGAGCAGTTCTTC.

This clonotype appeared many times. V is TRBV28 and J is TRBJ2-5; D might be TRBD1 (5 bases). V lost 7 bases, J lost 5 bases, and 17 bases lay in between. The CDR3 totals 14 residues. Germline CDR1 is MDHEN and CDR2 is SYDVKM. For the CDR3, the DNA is TGTGCCAGCACCTCCCAAGGGGATTCGGAGACCCAGTACTTC. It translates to CASTSQGDSETQYF.

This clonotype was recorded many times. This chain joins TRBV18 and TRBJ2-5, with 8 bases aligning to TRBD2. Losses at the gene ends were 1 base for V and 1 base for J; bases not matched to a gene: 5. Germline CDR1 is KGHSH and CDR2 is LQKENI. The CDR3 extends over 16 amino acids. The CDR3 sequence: CASSPRVSGGQETQYF. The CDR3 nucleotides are TGTGCCAGCTCACCACGAGTCAGCGGGGGCCAAGAGACCCAGTACTTC.

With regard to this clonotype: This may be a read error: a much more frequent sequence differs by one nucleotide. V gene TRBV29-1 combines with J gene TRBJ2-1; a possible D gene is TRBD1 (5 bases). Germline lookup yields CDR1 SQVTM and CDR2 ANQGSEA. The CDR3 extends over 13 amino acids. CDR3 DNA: TGCAGCGTTGTCCCCTTCCAGGACAATGAGCAGTTATTC. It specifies CSVVPFQDNEQLF.

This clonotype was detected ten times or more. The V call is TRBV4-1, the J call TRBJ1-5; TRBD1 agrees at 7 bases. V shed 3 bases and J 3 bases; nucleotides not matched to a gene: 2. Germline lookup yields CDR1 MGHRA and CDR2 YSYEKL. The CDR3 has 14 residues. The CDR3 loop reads CASSHGQVNQPQHF. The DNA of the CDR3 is TGCGCCAGCAGCCACGGACAGGTCAATCAGCCCCAGCATTTT.

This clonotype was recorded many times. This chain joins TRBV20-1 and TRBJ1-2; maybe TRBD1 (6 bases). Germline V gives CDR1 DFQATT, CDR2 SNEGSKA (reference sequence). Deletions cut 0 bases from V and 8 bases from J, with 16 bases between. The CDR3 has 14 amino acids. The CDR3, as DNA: TGCAGTGCTAGAGACTCCGACAGGTTGGGCGGCTACACCTTC. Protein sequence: CSARDSDRLGGYTF.

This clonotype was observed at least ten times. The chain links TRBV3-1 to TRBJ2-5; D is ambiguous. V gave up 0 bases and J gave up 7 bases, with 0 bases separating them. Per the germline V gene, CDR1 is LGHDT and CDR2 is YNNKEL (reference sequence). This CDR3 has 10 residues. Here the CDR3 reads CASSQETQYF. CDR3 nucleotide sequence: TGTGCCAGCAGCCAAGAGACCCAGTACTTC.

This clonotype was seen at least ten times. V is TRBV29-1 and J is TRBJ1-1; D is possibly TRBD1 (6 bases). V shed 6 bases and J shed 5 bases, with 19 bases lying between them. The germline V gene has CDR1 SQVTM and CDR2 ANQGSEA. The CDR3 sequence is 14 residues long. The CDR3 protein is CSVRGERGGTEAFF. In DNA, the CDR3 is TGCAGCGTCCGGGGGGAAAGGGGGGGGACTGAAGCTTTCTTT.

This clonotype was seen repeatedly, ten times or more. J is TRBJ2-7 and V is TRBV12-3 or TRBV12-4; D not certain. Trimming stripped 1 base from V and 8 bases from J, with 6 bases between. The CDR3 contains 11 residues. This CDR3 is CASSLEGKQYF. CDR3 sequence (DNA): TGTGCCAGCAGTTTAGAAGGAAAGCAGTACTTC.

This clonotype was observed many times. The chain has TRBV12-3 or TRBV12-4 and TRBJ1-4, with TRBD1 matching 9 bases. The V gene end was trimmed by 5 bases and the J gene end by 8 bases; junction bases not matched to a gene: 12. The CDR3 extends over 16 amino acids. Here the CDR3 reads CASSAAGQGLWEKLFF. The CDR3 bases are TGTGCCAGCAGTGCCGCGGGACAGGGTTTGTGGGAAAAACTGTTTTTT.

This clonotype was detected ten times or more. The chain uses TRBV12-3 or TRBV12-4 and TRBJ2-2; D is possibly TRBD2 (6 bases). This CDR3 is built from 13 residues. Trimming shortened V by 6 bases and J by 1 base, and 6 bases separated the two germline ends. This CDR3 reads CASRGLNTGELFF. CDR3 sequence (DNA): TGTGCCAGCAGGGGACTGAACACCGGGGAGCTGTTTTTT.

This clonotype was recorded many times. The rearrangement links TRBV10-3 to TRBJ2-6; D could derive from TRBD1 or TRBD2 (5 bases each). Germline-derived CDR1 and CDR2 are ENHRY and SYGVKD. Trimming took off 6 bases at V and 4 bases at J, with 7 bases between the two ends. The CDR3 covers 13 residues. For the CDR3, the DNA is TGTGCCATCAGGGGGGAGGGGGCCAACGTCCTGACTTTC. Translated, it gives CAIRGEGANVLTF.

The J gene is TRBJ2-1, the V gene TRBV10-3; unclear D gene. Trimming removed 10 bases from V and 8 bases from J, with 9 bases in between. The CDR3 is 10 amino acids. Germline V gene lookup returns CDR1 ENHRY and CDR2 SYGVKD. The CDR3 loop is CASSHHEQFF. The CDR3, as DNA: TGTGCCAGCAGCCATCATGAGCAGTTCTTC.

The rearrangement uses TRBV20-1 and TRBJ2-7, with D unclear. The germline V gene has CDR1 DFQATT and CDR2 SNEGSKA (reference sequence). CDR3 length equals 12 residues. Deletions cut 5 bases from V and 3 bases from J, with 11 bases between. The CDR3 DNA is TGCAGTGCTCCTACTCGGGTCTACGAGCAGTACTTC. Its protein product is CSAPTRVYEQYF.